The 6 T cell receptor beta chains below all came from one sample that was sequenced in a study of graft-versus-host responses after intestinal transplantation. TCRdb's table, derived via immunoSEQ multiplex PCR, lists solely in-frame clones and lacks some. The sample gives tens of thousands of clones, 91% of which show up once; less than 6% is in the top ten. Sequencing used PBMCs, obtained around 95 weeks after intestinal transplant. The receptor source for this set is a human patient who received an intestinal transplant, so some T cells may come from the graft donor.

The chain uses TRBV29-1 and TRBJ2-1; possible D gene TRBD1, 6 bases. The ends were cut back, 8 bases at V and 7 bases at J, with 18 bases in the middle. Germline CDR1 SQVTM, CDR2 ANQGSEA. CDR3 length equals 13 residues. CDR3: CSSRAGDVNEQFF. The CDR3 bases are TGCAGCAGTAGGGCAGGGGATGTGAATGAGCAGTTCTTC.

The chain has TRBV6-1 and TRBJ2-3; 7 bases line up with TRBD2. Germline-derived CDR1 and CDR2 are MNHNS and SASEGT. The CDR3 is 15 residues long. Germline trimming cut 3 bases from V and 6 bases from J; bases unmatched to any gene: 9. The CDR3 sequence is CASSEFLAEGDTQYF. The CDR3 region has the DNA TGTGCCAGCAGTGAGTTCCTAGCGGAAGGGGATACGCAGTATTTT.

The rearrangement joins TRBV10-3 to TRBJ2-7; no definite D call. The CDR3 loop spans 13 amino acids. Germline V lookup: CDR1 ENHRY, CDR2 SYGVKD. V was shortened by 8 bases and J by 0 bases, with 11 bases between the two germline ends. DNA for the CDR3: TGTGCCATCGGTTTCAGCTTCTCCTACGAGCAGTACTTC. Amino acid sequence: CAIGFSFSYEQYF.

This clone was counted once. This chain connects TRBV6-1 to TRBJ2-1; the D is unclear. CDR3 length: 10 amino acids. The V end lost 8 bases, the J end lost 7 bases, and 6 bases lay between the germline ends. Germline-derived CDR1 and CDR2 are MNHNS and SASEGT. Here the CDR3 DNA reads TGTGCCAGCGGTTGGAATGAGCAGTTCTTC. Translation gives CASGWNEQFF.

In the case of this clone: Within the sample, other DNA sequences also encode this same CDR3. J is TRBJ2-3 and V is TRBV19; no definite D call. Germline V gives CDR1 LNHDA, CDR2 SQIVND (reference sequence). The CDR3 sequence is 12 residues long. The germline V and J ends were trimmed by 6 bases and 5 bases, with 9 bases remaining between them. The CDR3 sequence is CASSLLGDTQYF. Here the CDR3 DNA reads TGTGCCAGTAGCCTTCTAGGAGATACGCAGTATTTT. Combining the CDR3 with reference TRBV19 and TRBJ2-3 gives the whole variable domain DGGITQSPKYLFRKEGQNVTLSCEQNLNHDAMYWYRQDPGQGLRLIYYSQIVNDFQKGDIAEGYSVSREKKESFPLTVTSAQKNPTAFYLCASSLLGDTQYFGPGTRLTVL.

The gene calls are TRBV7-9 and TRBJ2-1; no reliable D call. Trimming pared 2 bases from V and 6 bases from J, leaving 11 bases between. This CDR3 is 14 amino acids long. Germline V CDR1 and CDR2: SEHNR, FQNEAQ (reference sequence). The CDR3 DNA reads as TGTGCCAGCAGCTTATTTTCTGGGATCAATGAGCAGTTCTTC. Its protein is CASSLFSGINEQFF.